This record covers a single TCR beta chain. Its antigen is not identified. Constant-region reverse primers amplified full-length variable regions, followed by semi-nested Nested Universal Primer A PCR. TCRdb passed the 5' RACE reads through MiXCR, listing each CDR3 protein once. The sample includes about 54,000 distinct CDR3 sequences, roughly 17% seen only once; the top ten take approximately 2.3%. Looked up from germline, CDR1 is SEHNR and CDR2 is FQNEAQ (reference sequence). The CDR3 loop spans 14 amino acids. V lost 7 bases and J lost 2, with 12 bases in between. Naive CD4+ T cells were purified with Tregs depleted by CD25. Regarding the study as a whole: The larger cohort examined one V-J beta rearrangement, not whole repertoires.

The sequence derives from a female donor with breast cancer. V gene TRBV7-9 combines with J gene TRBJ1-3; the D is unclear. The sample was naive CD4+ T cells sorted from blood. Subset denoted: naive CD4+ T cells, CD4+CD45RA+CD25-. CDR3 in DNA: TGTGCCAGCATACCGGGCAGAACTGGAAACACCATATATTTT. It encodes CASIPGRTGNTIYF.